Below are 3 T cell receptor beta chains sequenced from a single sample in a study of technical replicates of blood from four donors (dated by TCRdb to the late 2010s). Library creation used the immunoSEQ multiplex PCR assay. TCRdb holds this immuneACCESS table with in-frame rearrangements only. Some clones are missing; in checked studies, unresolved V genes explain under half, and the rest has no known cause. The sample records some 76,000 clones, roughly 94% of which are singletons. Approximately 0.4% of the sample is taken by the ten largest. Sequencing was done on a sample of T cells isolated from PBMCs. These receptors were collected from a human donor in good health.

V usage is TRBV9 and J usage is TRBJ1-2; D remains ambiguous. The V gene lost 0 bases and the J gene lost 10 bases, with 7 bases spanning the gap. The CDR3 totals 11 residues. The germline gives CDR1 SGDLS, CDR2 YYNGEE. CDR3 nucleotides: TGTGCCAGCAGCGTAGGGAGGGACTACACCTTC. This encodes CASSVGRDYTF.

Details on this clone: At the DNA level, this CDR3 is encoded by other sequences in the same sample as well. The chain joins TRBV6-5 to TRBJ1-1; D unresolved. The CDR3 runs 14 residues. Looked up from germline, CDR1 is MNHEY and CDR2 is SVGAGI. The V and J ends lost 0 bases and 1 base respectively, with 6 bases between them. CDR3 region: CASSYSPGNTEAFF. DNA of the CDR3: TGTGCCAGCAGTTACTCTCCGGGGAACACTGAAGCTTTCTTT.

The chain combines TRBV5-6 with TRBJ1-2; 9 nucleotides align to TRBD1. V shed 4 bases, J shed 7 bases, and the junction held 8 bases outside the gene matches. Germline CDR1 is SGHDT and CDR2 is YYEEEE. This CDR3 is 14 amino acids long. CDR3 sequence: CASSPFGTGSGYTF. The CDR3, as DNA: TGTGCCAGCAGCCCCTTCGGGACAGGGAGTGGCTACACCTTC.